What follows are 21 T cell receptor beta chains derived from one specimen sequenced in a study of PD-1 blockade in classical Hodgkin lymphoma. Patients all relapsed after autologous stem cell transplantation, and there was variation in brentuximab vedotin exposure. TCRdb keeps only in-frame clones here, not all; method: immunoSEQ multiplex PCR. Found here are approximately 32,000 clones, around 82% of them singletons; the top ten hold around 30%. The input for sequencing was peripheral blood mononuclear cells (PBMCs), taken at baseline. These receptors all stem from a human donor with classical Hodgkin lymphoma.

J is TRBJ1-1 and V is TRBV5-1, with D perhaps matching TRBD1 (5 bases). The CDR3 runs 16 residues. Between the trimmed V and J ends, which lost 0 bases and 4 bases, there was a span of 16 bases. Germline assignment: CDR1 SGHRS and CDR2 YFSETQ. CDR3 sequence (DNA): TGCGCCAGCAGCTTGGCCGAGGGAGGGGAGGGCACTGAAGCTTTCTTT. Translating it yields CASSLAEGGEGTEAFF.

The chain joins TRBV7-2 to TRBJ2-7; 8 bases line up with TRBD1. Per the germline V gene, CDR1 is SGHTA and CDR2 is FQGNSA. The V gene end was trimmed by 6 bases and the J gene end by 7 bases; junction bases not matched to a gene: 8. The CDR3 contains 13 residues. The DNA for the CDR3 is TGTGCCAGCAGTACACAGGGGGGTTCGGAGCAGTACTTC. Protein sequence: CASSTQGGSEQYF.

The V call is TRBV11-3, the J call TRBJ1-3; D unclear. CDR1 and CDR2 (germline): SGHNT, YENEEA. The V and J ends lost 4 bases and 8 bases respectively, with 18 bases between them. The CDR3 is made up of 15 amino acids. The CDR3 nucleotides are TGTGCCAGCAGCTCACTCCCAACGGATGAAGACACCATATATTTT. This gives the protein CASSSLPTDEDTIYF.

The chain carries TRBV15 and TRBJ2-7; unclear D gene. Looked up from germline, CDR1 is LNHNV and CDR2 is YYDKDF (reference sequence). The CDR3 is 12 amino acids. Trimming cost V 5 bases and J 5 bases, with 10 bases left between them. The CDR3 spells CATSRRRDEQYF. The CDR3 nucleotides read TGTGCCACCAGCCGCCGACGGGACGAGCAGTACTTC.

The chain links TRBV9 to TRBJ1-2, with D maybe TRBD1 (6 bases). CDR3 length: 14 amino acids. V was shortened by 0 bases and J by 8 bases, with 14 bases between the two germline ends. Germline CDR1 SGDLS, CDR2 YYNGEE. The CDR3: CASSVVSGAQGYTF. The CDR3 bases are TGTGCCAGCAGCGTAGTTTCGGGGGCGCAAGGCTACACCTTC.

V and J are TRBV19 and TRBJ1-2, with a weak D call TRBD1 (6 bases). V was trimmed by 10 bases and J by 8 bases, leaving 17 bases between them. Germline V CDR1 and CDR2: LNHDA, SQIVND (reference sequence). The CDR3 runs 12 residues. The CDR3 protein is CATIIRGGGYTF. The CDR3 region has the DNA TGTGCCACTATCATCAGGGGAGGAGGCTACACCTTC.

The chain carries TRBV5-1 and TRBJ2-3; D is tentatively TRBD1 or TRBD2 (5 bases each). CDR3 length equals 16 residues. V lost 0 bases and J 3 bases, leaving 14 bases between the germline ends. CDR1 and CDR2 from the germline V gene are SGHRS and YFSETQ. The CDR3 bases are TGCGCCAGCAGCTTGGCCGTGGGACGAGGGACAGATACGCAGTATTTT. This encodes CASSLAVGRGTDTQYF.

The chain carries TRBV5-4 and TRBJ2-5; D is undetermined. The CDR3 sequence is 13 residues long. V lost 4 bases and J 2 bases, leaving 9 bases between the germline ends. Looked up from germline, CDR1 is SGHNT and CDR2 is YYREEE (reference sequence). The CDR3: CASSLAQQETQYF. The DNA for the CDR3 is TGTGCCAGCAGCCTGGCCCAGCAAGAGACCCAGTACTTC.

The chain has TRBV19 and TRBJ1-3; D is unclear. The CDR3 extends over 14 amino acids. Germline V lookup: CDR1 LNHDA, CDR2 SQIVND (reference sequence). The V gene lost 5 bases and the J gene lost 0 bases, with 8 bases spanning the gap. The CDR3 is CASSPGYSGNTIYF. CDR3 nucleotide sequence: TGTGCCAGTAGTCCCGGTTACTCTGGAAACACCATATATTTT.

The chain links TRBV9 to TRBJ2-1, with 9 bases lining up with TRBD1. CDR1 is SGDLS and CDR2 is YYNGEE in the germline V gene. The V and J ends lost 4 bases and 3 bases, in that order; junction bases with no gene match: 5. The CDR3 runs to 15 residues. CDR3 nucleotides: TGTGCCAGCAGCCCCAGGACAGGGGTCTACAATGAGCAGTTCTTC. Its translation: CASSPRTGVYNEQFF.

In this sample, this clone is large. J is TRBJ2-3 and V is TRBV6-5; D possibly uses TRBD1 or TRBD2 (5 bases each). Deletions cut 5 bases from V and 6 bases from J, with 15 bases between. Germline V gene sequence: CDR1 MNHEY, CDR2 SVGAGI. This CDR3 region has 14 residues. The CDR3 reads CASSPGTPADTQYF. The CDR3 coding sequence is TGTGCCAGCAGTCCCGGGACCCCGGCGGATACGCAGTATTTT.

This CDR3 reads CASSPSGARMNTEAFF. DNA of the CDR3: TGCGCCAGCAGCCCTTCGGGGGCCAGAATGAACACTGAAGCTTTCTTT. V usage is TRBV5-1 and J usage is TRBJ1-1; tentative D call: TRBD1 (6 bases). Germline lookup yields CDR1 SGHRS and CDR2 YFSETQ. CDR3 length: 16 residues. With 4 bases removed from V and 0 bases from J, the gap between germline ends came to 16 bases.

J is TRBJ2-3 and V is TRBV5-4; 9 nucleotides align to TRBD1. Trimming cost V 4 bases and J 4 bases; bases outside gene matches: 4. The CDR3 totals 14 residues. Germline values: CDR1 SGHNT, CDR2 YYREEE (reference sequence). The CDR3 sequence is CASSLDRGPDTQYF. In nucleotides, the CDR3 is TGTGCCAGCAGCCTGGACAGGGGCCCAGATACGCAGTATTTT.

DNA of the CDR3: TGTGCCAGCAGTTACTCATCGGACAGACTCGGTTCACCCCTCCACTTT. Residues: CASSYSSDRLGSPLHF. The chain links TRBV6-5 to TRBJ1-6; D may be TRBD1 (6 bases). V shed 0 bases and J shed 9 bases, with 15 bases lying between them. Germline CDR1 reads MNHEY; CDR2 reads SVGAGI. CDR3 length equals 16 residues.

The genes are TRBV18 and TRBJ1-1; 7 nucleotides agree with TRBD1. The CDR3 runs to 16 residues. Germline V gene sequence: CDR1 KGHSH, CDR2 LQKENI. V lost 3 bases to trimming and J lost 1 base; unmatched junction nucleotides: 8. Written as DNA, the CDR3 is TGTGCCAGCTCACCTTCCCCCGACAGGGCGAACACTGAAGCTTTCTTT. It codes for CASSPSPDRANTEAFF.

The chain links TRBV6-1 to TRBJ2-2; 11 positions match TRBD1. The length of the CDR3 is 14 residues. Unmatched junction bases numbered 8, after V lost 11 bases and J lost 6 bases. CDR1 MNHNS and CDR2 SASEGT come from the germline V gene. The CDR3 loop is CAGLGQGAPGELFF. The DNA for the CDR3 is TGTGCCGGTTTAGGACAGGGGGCTCCCGGGGAGCTGTTTTTT.

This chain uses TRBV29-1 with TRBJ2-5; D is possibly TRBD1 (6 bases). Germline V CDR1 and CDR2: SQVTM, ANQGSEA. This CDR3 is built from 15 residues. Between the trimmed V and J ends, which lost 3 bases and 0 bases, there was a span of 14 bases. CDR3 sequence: CSVEWTDAYQETQYF. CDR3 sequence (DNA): TGCAGCGTTGAGTGGACAGACGCGTACCAAGAGACCCAGTACTTC.

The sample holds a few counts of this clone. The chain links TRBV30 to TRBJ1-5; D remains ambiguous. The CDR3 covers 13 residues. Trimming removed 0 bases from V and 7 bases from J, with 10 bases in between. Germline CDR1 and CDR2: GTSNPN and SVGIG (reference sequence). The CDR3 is CAWSVGGPQPQHF. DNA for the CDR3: TGTGCCTGGAGTGTAGGTGGGCCGCAGCCCCAGCATTTT. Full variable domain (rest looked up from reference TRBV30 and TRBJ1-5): SQTIHQWPATLVQPVGSPLSLECTVEGTSNPNLYWYRQAAGRGLQLLFYSVGIGQISSEVPQNLSASRPQDRQFILSSKKLLLSDSGFYLCAWSVGGPQPQHFGDGTRLSIL.

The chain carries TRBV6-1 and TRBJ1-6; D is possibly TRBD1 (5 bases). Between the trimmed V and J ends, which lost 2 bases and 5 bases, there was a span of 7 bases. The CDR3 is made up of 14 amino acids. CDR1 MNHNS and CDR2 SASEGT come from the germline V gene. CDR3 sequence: CASSEPGNNSPLHF. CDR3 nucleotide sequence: TGTGCCAGCAGTGAACCAGGGAATAATTCACCCCTCCACTTT.

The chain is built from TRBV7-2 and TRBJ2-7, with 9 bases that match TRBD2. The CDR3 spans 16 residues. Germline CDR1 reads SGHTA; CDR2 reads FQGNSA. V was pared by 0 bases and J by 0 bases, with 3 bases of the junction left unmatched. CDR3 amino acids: CASSLALAGASYEQYF. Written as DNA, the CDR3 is TGTGCCAGCAGCTTAGCTTTAGCGGGGGCCTCCTACGAGCAGTACTTC.

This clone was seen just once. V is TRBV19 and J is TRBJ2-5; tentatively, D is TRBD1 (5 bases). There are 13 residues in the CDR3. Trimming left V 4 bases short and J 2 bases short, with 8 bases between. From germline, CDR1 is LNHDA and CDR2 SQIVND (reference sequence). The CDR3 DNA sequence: TGTGCCAGTAGTAACACAGGACAAGAGACCCAGTACTTC. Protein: CASSNTGQETQYF.